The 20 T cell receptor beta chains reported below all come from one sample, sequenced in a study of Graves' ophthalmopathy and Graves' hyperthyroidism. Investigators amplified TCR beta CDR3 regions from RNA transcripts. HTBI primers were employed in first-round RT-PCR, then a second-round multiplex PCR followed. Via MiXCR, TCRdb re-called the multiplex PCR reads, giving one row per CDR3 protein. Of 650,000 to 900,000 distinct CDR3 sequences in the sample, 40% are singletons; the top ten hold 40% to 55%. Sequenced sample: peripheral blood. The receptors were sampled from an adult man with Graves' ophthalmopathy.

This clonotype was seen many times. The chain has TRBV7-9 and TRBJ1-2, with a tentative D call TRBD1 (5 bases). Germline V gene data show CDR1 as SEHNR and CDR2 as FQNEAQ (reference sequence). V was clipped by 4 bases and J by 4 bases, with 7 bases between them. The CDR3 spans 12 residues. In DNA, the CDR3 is TGTGCCAGCAGCTACGACAGCTATGGCTACACCTTC. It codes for CASSYDSYGYTF.

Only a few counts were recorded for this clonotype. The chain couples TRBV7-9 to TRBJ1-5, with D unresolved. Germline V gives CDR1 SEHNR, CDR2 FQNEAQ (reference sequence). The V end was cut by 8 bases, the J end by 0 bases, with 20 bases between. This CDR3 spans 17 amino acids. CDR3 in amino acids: CASAALRAGDSNQPQHF. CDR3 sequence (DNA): TGTGCCAGCGCTGCCCTTCGGGCGGGAGATAGCAATCAGCCCCAGCATTTT.

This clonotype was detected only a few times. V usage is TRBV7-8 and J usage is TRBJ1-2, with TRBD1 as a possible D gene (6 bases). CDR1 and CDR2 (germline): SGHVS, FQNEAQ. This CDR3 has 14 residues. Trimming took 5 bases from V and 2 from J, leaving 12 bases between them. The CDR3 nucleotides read TGTGCCAGCAGCGGGGGACACCGAAACTATGGCTACACCTTC. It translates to CASSGGHRNYGYTF.

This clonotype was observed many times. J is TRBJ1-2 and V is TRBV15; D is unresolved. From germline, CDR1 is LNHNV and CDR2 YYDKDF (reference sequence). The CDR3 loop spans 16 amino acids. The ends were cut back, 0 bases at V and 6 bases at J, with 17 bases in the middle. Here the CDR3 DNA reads TGTGCCACCAGCAGAGATTTGGTTTTTGGGGTTAATGGCTACACCTTC. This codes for CATSRDLVFGVNGYTF.

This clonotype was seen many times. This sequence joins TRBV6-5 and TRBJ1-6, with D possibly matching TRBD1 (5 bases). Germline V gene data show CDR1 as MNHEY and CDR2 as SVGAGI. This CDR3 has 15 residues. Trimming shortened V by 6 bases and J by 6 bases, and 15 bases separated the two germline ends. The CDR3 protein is CASRPQDTTNSPLHF. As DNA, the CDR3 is TGTGCCAGCAGGCCCCAGGACACCACTAATTCACCCCTCCACTTT.

CDR3 residues: CASSRRRSYEQYF. For the CDR3, the DNA is TGTGCCAGCAGTCGCCGACGGAGCTACGAGCAGTACTTC. The rearrangement joins TRBV12-3 or TRBV12-4 to TRBJ2-7; D gene uncertain. V lost 5 bases, J lost 3 bases, and 11 bases lay in between. The CDR3 extends over 13 amino acids.

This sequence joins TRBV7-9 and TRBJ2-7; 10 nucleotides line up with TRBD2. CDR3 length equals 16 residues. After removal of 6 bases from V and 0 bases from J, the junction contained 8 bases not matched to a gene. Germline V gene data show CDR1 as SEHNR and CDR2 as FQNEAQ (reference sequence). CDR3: CASSVNSGRNSYEQYF. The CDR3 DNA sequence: TGTGCCAGCAGTGTCAATAGCGGGAGGAACTCCTACGAGCAGTACTTC. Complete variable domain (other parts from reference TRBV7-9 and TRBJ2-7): DTGVSQNPRHKITKRGQNVTFRCDPISEHNRLYWYRQTLGQGPEFLTYFQNEAQLEKSRLLSDRFSAERPKGSFSTLEIQRTEQGDSAMYLCASSVNSGRNSYEQYFGPGTRLTVT.

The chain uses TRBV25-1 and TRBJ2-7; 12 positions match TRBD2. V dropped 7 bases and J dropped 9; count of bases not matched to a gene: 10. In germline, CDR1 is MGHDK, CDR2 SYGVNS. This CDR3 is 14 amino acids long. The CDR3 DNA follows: TGTGCCAGCACCCCTAGCGGGGGGGCCTCCGGGCAGTACTTC. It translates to CASTPSGGASGQYF.

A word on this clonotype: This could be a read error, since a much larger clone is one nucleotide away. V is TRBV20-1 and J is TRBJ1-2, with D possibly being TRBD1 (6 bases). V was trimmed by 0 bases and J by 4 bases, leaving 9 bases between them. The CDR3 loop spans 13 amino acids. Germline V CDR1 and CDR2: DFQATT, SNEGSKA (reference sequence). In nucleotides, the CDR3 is TGCAGTGCTAGAGACAGGGGTCCCTATGGCTACACCTTC. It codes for CSARDRGPYGYTF.

The CDR3 spells CASTRGRDQPQHF. The CDR3 DNA is TGTGCCAGCACCCGGGGGAGGGATCAGCCCCAGCATTTT. The chain employs TRBV6-5 and TRBJ1-5; possible D gene TRBD1, 5 bases. This CDR3 has 13 residues. Germline assignment: CDR1 MNHEY and CDR2 SVGAGI. Trimming removed 7 bases from V and 5 bases from J, with 12 bases in between.

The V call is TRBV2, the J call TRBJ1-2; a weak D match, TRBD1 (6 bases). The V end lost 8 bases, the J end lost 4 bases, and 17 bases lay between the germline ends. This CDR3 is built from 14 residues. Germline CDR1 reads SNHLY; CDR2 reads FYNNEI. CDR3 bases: TGTGCCAGCTCGGGGGCAGGACGGTCCTATGGCTACACCTTC. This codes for CASSGAGRSYGYTF.

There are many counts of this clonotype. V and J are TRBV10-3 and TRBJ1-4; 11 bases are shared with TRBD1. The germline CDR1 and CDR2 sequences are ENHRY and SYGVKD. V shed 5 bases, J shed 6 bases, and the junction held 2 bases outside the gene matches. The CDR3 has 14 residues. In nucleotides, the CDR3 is TGTGCCATCAGTCCGGGACAGGGGGATGAAAAACTGTTTTTT. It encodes CAISPGQGDEKLFF.

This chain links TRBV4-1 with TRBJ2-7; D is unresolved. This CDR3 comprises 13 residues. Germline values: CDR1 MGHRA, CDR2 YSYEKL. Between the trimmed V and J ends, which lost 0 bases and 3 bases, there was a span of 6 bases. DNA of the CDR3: TGCGCCAGCAGCCAAGAACTTATCTACGAGCAGTACTTC. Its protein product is CASSQELIYEQYF.

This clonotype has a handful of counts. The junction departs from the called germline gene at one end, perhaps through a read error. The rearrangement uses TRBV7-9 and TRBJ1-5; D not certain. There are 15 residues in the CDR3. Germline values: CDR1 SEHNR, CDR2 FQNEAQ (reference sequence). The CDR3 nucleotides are TGTGCCAGCAGTTTAGAGGGAAGGCACAATCAGCCCCAGCATTTT. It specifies CASSLEGRHNQPQHF.

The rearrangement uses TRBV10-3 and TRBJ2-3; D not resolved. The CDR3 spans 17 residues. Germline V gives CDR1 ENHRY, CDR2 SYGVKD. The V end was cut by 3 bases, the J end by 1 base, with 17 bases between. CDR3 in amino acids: CAISDDGFKVGTDTQYF. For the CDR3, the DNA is TGTGCCATCAGTGACGATGGCTTCAAGGTGGGCACAGATACGCAGTATTTT.

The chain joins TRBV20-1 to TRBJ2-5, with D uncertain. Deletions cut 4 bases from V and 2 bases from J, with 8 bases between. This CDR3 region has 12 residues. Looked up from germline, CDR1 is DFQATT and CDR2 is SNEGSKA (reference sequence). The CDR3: CSANYKQETQYF. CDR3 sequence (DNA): TGCAGTGCTAATTACAAGCAAGAGACCCAGTACTTC.

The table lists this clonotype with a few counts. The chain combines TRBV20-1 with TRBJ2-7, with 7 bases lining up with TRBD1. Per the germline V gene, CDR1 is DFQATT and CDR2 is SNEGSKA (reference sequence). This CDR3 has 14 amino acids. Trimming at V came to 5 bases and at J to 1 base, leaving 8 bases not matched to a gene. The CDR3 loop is CSADAGTESYEQYF. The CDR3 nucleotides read TGCAGTGCTGACGCCGGGACAGAGTCCTACGAGCAGTACTTC.

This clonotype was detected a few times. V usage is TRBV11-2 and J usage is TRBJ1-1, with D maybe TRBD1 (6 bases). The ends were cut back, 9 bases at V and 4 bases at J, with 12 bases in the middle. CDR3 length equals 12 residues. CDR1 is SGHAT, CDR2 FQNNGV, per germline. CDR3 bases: TGTGCCAGTAGAAGGGGGGCCACTGAAGCTTTCTTT. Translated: CASRRGATEAFF. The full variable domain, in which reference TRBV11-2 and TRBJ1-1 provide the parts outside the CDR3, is EAGVAQSPRYKIIEKRQSVAFWCNPISGHATLYWYQQILGQGPKLLIQFQNNGVVDDSQLPKDRFSAERLKGVDSTLKIQPAKLEDSAVYLCASRRGATEAFFGQGTRLTVV.

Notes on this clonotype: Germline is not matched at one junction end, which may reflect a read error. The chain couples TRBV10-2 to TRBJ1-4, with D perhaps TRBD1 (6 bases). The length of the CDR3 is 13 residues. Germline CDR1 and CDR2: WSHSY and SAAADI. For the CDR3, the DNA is TGTGCCAGCAGTGACAGGACTAATGAAAAACTGTTTTTT. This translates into CASSDRTNEKLFF.

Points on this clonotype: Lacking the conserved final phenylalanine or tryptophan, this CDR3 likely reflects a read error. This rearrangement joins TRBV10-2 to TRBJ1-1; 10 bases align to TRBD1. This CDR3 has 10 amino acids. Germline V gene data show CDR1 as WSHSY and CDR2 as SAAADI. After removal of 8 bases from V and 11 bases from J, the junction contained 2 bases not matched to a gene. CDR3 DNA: TGCGCCAGCGCGGGACAGGGGGCTTTCCTT. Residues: CASAGQGAFL.